This TCR beta chain derives from a study of cytomegalovirus exposure and HLA in healthy donors. Trimming at V came to 4 bases and at J to 2 bases, leaving 5 bases not matched to a gene. This CDR3 spans 15 amino acids. Germline CDR1 MNHNS, CDR2 SASEGT. 13 Jbeta primers and 60 Vbeta primers were used for the PCR. Sequencing was performed with immunoSEQ multiplex PCR; in TCRdb, only in-frame clones are kept and a portion is missing. The table lists approximately 70,000 clones, around three quarters of them singletons. The sequencing sample was made of PBMCs. This TCR derives from a man between 60 and 75 years old in good health and CMV-seropositive. J is TRBJ2-7 and V is TRBV6-1; TRBD2 aligns across 10 bases. CDR3 in DNA: TGTGCCAGCAGTGTTTTAGCGGGAGGTACCTACGAGCAGTACTTC. It encodes CASSVLAGGTYEQYF.